Below, 4 T cell receptor beta chains from the same sample are listed, as sequenced in a study of cytomegalovirus exposure and HLA in healthy donors. The PCR made use of 60 Vbeta and 13 Jbeta primers. Profiling relied on immunoSEQ multiplex PCR, and the TCRdb table lists in-frame clones only, not all of them. The table lists more than 150,000 clones, around 85% of them singletons. Sequenced material: PBMCs. Receptors originate from a man younger than 35 in good health and CMV-seropositive.

The CDR3 reads CASSLLTGTSGQETQYF. The DNA for the CDR3 is TGTGCCAGCTCACTTCTGACCGGGACTAGCGGTCAAGAGACCCAGTACTTC. The chain combines TRBV18 with TRBJ2-5; 11 bases align to TRBD2. This CDR3 region has 17 residues. J lost 2 bases, V lost 4 bases, and 9 bases had no gene match. CDR1 is KGHSH, CDR2 LQKENI, per germline.

V usage is TRBV27 and J usage is TRBJ1-6, with a weak D call TRBD1 (5 bases). Germline V gene sequence: CDR1 MNHEY, CDR2 SMNVEV (reference sequence). V dropped 0 bases and J dropped 8 bases, with 11 bases sitting between them. The CDR3 extends over 15 amino acids. The CDR3 nucleotides are TGTGCCAGCAGTTTATCGCCCGGGGGGGATTCACCCCTCCACTTT. Amino acids: CASSLSPGGDSPLHF.

This rearrangement joins TRBV30 to TRBJ1-6; 10 bases are shared with TRBD1. V gave up 2 bases and J gave up 7 bases; unmatched junction bases: 5. This CDR3 region has 15 residues. CDR1 and CDR2 from the germline V gene are GTSNPN and SVGIG (reference sequence). The CDR3 sequence is CAWSRGGQGNSPLHF. Here the CDR3 DNA reads TGTGCCTGGAGTAGGGGGGGACAGGGGAATTCACCCCTCCACTTT. Variable domain in full (rest from reference TRBV30 and TRBJ1-6): SQTIHQWPATLVQPVGSPLSLECTVEGTSNPNLYWYRQAAGRGLQLLFYSVGIGQISSEVPQNLSASRPQDRQFILSSKKLLLSDSGFYLCAWSRGGQGNSPLHFGNGTRLTVT.

This chain joins TRBV7-2 and TRBJ1-5; no definite D call. From germline, CDR1 is SGHTA and CDR2 FQGNSA. The germline V and J ends were trimmed by 2 bases and 3 bases, with 5 bases remaining between them. CDR3 length: 13 amino acids. The CDR3 sequence: CASSLSPNQPQHF. CDR3 coding DNA: TGTGCCAGCAGCTTAAGCCCCAATCAGCCCCAGCATTTT.